This TCR beta chain was obtained from a study of blood T cell repertoires in COVID-19. Overall study: Acute and convalescent COVID-19 samples came from the United States, Italy and Spain. Sample material is recorded as cDNA or gDNA derived from T cells, B-cell-depleted T cells, or PBMCs.

Enrollment of patients from Seattle took place during active infection, with longitudinal follow-up. In the study's own analysis: Amplified reference gene primers provided the basis for estimating nucleated cell counts. Generated by immunoSEQ multiplex PCR, the TCRdb table keeps only in-frame clones and is missing some. V, J and clone size reflect that table, while D and trimming were determined from the DNA. The sample holds approximately 160,000 clones; around 87% are singletons and the top ten take approximately 0.6%. V was pared by 2 bases and J by 9 bases, with 11 bases between. Germline CDR1 and CDR2: MNHEY and SVGAGI. There are 14 residues in the CDR3.

V gene TRBV6-5 combines with J gene TRBJ1-6, with D possibly being TRBD1 (5 bases). The clonotype originates from a man aged 60 to 69 with COVID-19, enrolled during active disease. The specimen sequenced was peripheral blood. The CDR3, as DNA: TGTGCCAGCAGTTACGGGGGGGTTGGTTCACCCCTCCACTTT. Residues: CASSYGGVGSPLHF.